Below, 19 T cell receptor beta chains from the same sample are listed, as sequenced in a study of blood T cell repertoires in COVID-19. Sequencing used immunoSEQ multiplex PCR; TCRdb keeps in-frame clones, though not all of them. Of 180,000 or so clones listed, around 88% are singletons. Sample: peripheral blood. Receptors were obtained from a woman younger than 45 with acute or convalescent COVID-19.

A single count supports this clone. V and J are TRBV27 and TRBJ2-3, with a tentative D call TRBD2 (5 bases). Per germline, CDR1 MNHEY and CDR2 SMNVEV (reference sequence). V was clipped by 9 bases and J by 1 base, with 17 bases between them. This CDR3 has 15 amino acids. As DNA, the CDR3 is TGTGCCAGTGGCGAAGAGGGCCGGGGCACAGATACGCAGTATTTT. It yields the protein CASGEEGRGTDTQYF.

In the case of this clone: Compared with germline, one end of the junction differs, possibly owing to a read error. The CDR3 spells CASSPMAGAMKTEAFF. The CDR3, as DNA: TGTGCCAGCTCACCGATGGCAGGGGCGATGAAGACTGAAGCTTTCTTT. This chain joins TRBV18 and TRBJ1-1; perhaps TRBD1 as D (6 bases). The CDR3 consists of 16 residues. CDR1 and CDR2 from the germline V gene are KGHSH and LQKENI.

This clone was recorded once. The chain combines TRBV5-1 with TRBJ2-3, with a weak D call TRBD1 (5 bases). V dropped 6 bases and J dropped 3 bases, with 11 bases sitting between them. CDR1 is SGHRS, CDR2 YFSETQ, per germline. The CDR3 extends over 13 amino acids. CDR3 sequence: CASTDQGTDTQYF. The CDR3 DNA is TGCGCCAGCACAGACCAGGGAACAGATACGCAGTATTTT.

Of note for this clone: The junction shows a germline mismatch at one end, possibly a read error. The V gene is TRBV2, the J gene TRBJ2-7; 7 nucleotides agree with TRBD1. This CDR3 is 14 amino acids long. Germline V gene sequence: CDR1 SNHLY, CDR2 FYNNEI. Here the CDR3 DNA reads TGTGGCAGCCTCTTGGACAGGAGCTCCTACGAGCAGTACTTC. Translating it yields CGSLLDRSSYEQYF.

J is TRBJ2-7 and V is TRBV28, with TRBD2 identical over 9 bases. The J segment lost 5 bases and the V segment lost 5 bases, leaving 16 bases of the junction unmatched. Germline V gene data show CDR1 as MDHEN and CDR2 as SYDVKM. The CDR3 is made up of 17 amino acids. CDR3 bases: TGTGCCAGCAGTGGGACTTTATCAACTAGCGGGCGGAACGAGCAGTACTTC. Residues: CASSGTLSTSGRNEQYF.

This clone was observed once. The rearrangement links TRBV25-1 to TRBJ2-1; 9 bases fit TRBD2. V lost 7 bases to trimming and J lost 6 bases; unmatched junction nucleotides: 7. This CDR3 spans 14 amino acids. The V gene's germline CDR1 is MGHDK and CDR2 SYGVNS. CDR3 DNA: TGTGCCAGCAAGAAGGCGGGGGGGGGCAATGAGCAGTTCTTC. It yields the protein CASKKAGGGNEQFF.

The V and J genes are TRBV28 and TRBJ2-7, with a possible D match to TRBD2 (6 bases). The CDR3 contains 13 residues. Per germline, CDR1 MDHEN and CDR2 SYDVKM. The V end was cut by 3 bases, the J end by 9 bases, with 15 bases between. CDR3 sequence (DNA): TGTGCCAGCAGTTTCGCGGGGCGGTCGGGGCAGTACTTC. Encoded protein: CASSFAGRSGQYF.

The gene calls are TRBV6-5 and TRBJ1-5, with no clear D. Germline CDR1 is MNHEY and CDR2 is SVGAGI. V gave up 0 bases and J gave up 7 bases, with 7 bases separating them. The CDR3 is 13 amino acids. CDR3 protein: CASSYSFAQPQHF. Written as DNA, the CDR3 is TGTGCCAGCAGTTACTCGTTCGCGCAGCCCCAGCATTTT.

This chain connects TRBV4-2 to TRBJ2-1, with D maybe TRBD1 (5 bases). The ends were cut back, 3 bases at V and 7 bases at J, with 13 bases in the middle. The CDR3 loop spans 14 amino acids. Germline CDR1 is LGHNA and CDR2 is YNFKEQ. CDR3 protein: CASSQGGSGNEQFF. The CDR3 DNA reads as TGTGCCAGCAGCCAGGGCGGTTCAGGGAATGAGCAGTTCTTC.

The CDR3 reads CASSEDISGNTIYF. Written as DNA, the CDR3 is TGTGCCAGCAGTGAAGACATCTCTGGAAACACCATATATTTT. The gene calls are TRBV2 and TRBJ1-3; the D is unclear. Trimming pared 1 base from V and 0 bases from J, leaving 4 bases between. CDR1 SNHLY and CDR2 FYNNEI come from the germline V gene. This CDR3 has 14 residues.

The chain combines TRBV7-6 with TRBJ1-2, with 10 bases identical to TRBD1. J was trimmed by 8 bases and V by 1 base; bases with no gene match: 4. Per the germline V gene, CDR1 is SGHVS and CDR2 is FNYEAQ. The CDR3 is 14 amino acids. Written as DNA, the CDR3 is TGTGCCAGCAGCTTAGGGACAGGGGGATGGGGCTACACCTTC. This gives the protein CASSLGTGGWGYTF.

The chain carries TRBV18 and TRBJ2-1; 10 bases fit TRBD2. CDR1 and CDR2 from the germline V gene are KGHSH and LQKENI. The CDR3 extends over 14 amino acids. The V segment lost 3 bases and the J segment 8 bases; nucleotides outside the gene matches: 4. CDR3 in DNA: TGTGCCAGCTCACCTGCTAGCGGGAGATATGAGCAGTTCTTC. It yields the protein CASSPASGRYEQFF.

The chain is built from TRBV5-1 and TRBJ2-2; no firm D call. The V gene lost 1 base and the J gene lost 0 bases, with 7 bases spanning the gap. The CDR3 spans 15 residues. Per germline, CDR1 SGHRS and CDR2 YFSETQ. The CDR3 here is CASSLRPPNTGELFF. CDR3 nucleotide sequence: TGCGCCAGCAGCTTGCGTCCCCCGAACACCGGGGAGCTGTTTTTT. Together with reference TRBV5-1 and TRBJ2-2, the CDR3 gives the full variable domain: KAGVTQTPRYLIKTRGQQVTLSCSPISGHRSVSWYQQTPGQGLQFLFEYFSETQRNKGNFPGRFSGRQFSNSRSEMNVSTLELGDSALYLCASSLRPPNTGELFFGEGSRLTVL.

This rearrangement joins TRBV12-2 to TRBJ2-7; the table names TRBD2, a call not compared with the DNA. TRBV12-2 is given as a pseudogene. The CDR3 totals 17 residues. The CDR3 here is CASRFPTTRSESYEQYF. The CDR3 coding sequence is TGTGCAAGTCGCTTCCCAACCACTAGATCTGAATCCTACGAGCAGTACTTC.

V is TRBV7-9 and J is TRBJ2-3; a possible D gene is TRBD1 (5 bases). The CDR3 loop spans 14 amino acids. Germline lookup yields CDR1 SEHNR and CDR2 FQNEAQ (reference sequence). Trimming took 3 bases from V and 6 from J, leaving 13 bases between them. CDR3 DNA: TGTGCCAGCAGCTTGGGTCAGGGTTTTGATACGCAGTATTTT. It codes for CASSLGQGFDTQYF.

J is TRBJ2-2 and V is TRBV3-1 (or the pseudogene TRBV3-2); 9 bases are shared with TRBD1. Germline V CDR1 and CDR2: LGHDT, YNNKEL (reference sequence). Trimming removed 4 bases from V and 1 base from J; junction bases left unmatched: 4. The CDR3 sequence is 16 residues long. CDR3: CASSLRGQGNTGELFF. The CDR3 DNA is TGTGCCAGCAGCCTGAGGGGACAGGGGAACACCGGGGAGCTGTTTTTT.

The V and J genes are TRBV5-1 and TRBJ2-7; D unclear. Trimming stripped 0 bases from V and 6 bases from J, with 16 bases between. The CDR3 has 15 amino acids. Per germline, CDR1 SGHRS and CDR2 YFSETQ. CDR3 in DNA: TGCGCCAGCAGCTTGGCCGGGTCAACGGCGTCCGAGCAGTACTTC. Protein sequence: CASSLAGSTASEQYF.

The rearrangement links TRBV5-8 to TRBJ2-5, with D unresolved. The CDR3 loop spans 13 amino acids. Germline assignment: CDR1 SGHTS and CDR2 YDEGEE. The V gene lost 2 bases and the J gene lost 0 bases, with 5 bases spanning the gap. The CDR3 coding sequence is TGTGCCAGCAGCTTAACTTACCAAGAGACCCAGTACTTC. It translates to CASSLTYQETQYF.

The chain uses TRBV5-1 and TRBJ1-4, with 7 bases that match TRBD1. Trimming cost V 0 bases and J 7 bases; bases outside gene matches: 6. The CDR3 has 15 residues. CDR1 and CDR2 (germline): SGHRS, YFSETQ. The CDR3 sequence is CASSLGQGESEKLFF. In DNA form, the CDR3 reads TGCGCCAGCAGCTTGGGACAGGGTGAGAGTGAAAAACTGTTTTTT.